This TCR beta chain stems from a study of patients and donors after allogeneic stem cell transplantation. Only a few counts were recorded for this clonotype. TCRdb independently ran MiXCR on the RT-PCR reads; one entry per CDR3 protein. The table shows roughly 250,000 distinct CDR3 sequences, with around 14% occurring only once. Material for sequencing was blood, either unsorted or a sorted T cell fraction (not recorded which). This clonotype was obtained from a human donor who was either an allogeneic HSCT recipient or a stem cell or donor lymphocyte infusion donor (not recorded which). It is not recorded whose cells these are; they may come from a transplant donor.

CDR3 DNA: TGTGCCATCAGTGACGACGGGGGGTACAATGAGCAGTTCTTC. Protein sequence: CAISDDGGYNEQFF. The chain recombines TRBV10-3 with TRBJ2-1, with TRBD2 matching 7 bases. CDR1 and CDR2 from the germline V gene are ENHRY and SYGVKD. The CDR3 covers 14 residues. The J segment lost 4 bases and the V segment lost 3 bases, leaving 3 bases of the junction unmatched.